The subject of this entry is one TCR beta chain. Its matching antigen is unknown. The record originates from a study of monozygotic twins with inflammatory bowel disease. Germline V gene lookup returns CDR1 SQVTM and CDR2 ANQGSEA. The CDR3 runs 13 residues. Study-wide points: Clonotype overlap with others was lower in IBD patients than in healthy twins, a difference that was greatest with disease activity. No repertoire similarity difference was seen between concordant and discordant twins; power was possibly limited.

UMIs that had a 6-nucleotide sample barcode were put in using template switching. Using the 5' RACE reads, TCRdb records one entry per CDR3 protein without DNA. The sample has some 150,000 distinct CDR3 sequences. This TCR came from a human donor with ulcerative colitis or Crohn's disease, or a healthy co-twin of an affected twin (not recorded which). Input material: blood. This chain joins TRBV29-1 and TRBJ2-1; the D call from TCRdb, TRBD1, cannot be confirmed without DNA. Here the CDR3 reads CSVVLSQGGQQFF.